The present entry profiles one T cell receptor (beta chain) with its context. Antigen specificity is unknown. There were no recent acute infections or vaccinations among the donors, who were healthy HIV-negative adults. Replicate PCRs run on unsorted PBMC used 250 to 350 ng DNA, which was 30,000 or so T cell genomes. Authors' processing steps: As immunoSEQ supplied junction-only sequences (without quality scores), filtering differed. Produced via immunoSEQ multiplex PCR; TCRdb's table is partial and in-frame only. For V, J and clone size, that table is used; D and trimming come from the DNA. Here the sample spans 450,000 or so clones, roughly 80% being singletons. The data derive from a study of shared clonotypes between healthy human individuals. Study outcomes and limitations: Investigators expected sequencing depth to affect clonotype sharing among donors.

This sequence originates from a woman aged 40-49 years in good health. Some clones in this sample may be carry-over from other donors' samples. Input material: PBMCs.

The CDR3, as DNA: TGTGCCAGCAGTTTCCGGTTAGGGAATGGCTACACCTTC. Its translation is CASSFRLGNGYTF. This chain links TRBV27 with TRBJ1-2; D gene unclear. The CDR3 has 13 residues. CDR1 and CDR2 from the germline V gene are MNHEY and SMNVEV (reference sequence). V shed 3 bases and J shed 6 bases, with 11 bases lying between them.